These T cell receptor beta chains were read from a single sample in a study of beta chain features in type 1 diabetes. Clones were sequenced by immunoSEQ multiplex PCR, and TCRdb holds only the in-frame ones, with some missing. The sample records around 100,000 clones, 25% to 35% being singletons. Sequencing used central memory CD4+ T cells from blood. These receptors were collected from a woman aged 18-29 years with type 1 diabetes. Each CDR3 is given with its conserved first and last residue. The order of the fields is J gene, D gene, clone size, V gene, CDR3 DNA, CDR3 protein. D genes are given only for firm matches. Only some rows state a clone size, as once, few, many or a class for expanded clones.

TRBJ2-1 | NA | NA | TRBV4-2 | TGTGCCAGCAGCTCCCTCGGGAGCGGAAACTCCTACAATGAGCAGTTCTTC | CASSSLGSGNSYNEQFF
TRBJ2-2 | NA | NA | TRBV13 | TGTGCCAGCACCAAATTCAGGGCGAACACCGGGGAGCTGTTTTTT | CASTKFRANTGELFF
TRBJ2-1 | NA | NA | TRBV9 | TGTGCCAGCAGCCCCAGACTAGGGAATGAGCAGTTCTTC | CASSPRLGNEQFF
TRBJ2-1 | TRBD1 | few | TRBV29-1 | TGCAGCGTCGTTGACAGGGCTGAGCAGTTCTTC | CSVVDRAEQFF
TRBJ1-1 | NA | NA | TRBV5-1 | TGCGCCAGCAGCACCCGACTAAGCGACACTGAAGCTTTCTTT | CASSTRLSDTEAFF
TRBJ1-1 | NA | few | TRBV18 | TGTGCCAGCTCACCACCAGGGAAAGGGGACACTGAAGCTTTCTTT | CASSPPGKGDTEAFF
TRBJ2-3 | TRBD1 | NA | TRBV19 | TGTGCCAGTAGTATGGACAGGGAAAAAGGGGCCACAGATACGCAGTATTTT | CASSMDREKGATDTQYF
TRBJ2-3 | TRBD2 | NA | TRBV9 | TGTGCCAGCAGCGTAGGGGCGGGAGGGCCGACAGATACGCAGTATTTT | CASSVGAGGPTDTQYF
TRBJ1-1 | NA | NA | TRBV30 | TGTGCCTGGAACCTTCCGGGATCCCACGCGGCTTTCTTT | CAWNLPGSHAAFF
TRBJ2-2 | TRBD1 | NA | TRBV5-1 | TGCGCCAGCAGCCACCAGGGACAGGGCACCGGGGAGCTGTTTTTT | CASSHQGQGTGELFF
TRBJ2-4 | NA | NA | TRBV25-1 | TGTGCCAGCAGTGGGGGGCTAGCCAAAAACATTCAGTACTTC | CASSGGLAKNIQYF
TRBJ2-1 | TRBD2 | NA | TRBV18 | TGTGCCAGCTCCCCACCAGGGACTAGCGACTACAATGAGCAGTTCTTC | CASSPPGTSDYNEQFF
TRBJ1-1 | TRBD1 | many | TRBV5-4 | TGTGCCAGCAGGCGACAGGGGGGGAACACTGAAGCTTTCTTT | CASRRQGGNTEAFF
TRBJ1-2 | NA | NA | TRBV5-6 | TGTGCCAGCAGTTCCCTGGACCCGGGGGGTCCAGGCTACACCTTC | CASSSLDPGGPGYTF